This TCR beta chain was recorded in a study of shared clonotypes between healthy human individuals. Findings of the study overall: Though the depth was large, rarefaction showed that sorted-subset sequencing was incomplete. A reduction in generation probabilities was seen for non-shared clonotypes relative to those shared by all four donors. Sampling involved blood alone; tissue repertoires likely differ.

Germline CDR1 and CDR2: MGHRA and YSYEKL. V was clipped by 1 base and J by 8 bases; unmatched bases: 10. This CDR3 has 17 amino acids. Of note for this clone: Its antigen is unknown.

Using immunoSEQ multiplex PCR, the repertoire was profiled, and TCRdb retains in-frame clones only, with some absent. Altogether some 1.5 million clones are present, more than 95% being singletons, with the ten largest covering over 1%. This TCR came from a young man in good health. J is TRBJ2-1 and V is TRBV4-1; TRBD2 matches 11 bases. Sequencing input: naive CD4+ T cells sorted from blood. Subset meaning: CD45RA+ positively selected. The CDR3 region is CASSQGSGRAGTYEQFF. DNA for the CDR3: TGCGCCAGCAGCCAAGGTAGCGGGAGGGCCGGCACGTATGAGCAGTTCTTC.